Shown below are 28 T cell receptor beta chains from a single sample sequenced in a study of CD8 T cells in ankylosing spondylitis. Each CDR3 protein gets one entry after TCRdb re-called the 5' RACE reads with MiXCR. The table has 200,000 to 250,000 distinct CDR3 sequences, roughly a tenth seen once. The sample consisted of blood, either unsorted or a sorted T cell fraction (not recorded which). These receptors came from a male donor with ankylosing spondylitis or in good health (not recorded which).

This clonotype was seen ten or more times. This rearrangement joins TRBV10-3 to TRBJ2-3; 11 nucleotides line up with TRBD2. With V trimmed by 8 bases and J by 4 bases, 5 bases remained unmatched. Germline values: CDR1 ENHRY, CDR2 SYGVKD. The CDR3 covers 14 residues. Here the CDR3 DNA reads TGTGCCATCTCGACTAGCGGGGACCCAGATACGCAGTATTTT. Translation: CAISTSGDPDTQYF.

This clonotype has a count of ten or more. The chain employs TRBV5-5 and TRBJ1-5; D is uncertain. CDR3 length: 15 amino acids. The germline CDR1 and CDR2 sequences are SGHKS and YYEKEE (reference sequence). Trimming removed 4 bases at V and 3 bases at J, with 14 bases between. CDR3 DNA: TGTGCCAGCAGCGCCTTCGGTAGCGCCAATCAGCCCCAGCATTTT. Translated: CASSAFGSANQPQHF.

The table lists this clonotype with a few counts. The chain links TRBV11-2 to TRBJ2-7, with a possible D match to TRBD1 (6 bases). Trimming removed 3 bases at V and 0 bases at J, with 15 bases between. Germline V gene lookup returns CDR1 SGHAT and CDR2 FQNNGV. The CDR3 sequence is 16 residues long. CDR3 sequence: CASSFYGAGDSYEQYF. CDR3 DNA: TGTGCCAGCAGCTTTTACGGGGCAGGGGACTCCTACGAGCAGTACTTC.

In its sample, this clonotype was seen a few times. The chain uses TRBV7-9 and TRBJ2-7; D call uncertain. This CDR3 spans 14 amino acids. Germline values: CDR1 SEHNR, CDR2 FQNEAQ (reference sequence). V lost 0 bases and J lost 0, with 6 bases in between. CDR3 sequence (DNA): TGTGCCAGCAGCTTAGCGGTCCGCTCCTACGAGCAGTACTTC. Residues: CASSLAVRSYEQYF.

This clonotype was counted ten times or more. The V call is TRBV4-2, the J call TRBJ1-1; 7 bases match TRBD1. Trimming at V came to 3 bases and at J to 5 bases, leaving 9 bases not matched to a gene. This CDR3 spans 15 amino acids. CDR1 is LGHNA and CDR2 is YNFKEQ in the germline V gene. DNA of the CDR3: TGTGCCAGCAGCCAGGACCCGACAGGGAGGACTGAAGCTTTCTTT. Translating it yields CASSQDPTGRTEAFF.

This clonotype was observed once. A much bigger clone sits one base away, suggesting this may be a read error. The J gene is TRBJ1-3, the V gene TRBV5-1; D not resolved. The germline V gene encodes CDR1 SGHRS and CDR2 YFSETQ. The CDR3 is 14 amino acids. CDR3 in amino acids: CASRLDPAGNTIFF. DNA for the CDR3: TGCGCCAGCAGATTGGACCCGGCGGGAAACACCATATTTTTT.

This clonotype was picked up many times. The chain couples TRBV12-3 or TRBV12-4 to TRBJ1-1; 7 bases are a match to TRBD1. V lost 8 bases and J lost 6; bases outside the gene matches: 12. CDR3 size: 14 residues. The CDR3 is CASQHLQGRSEAFF. For the CDR3, the DNA is TGTGCCAGCCAACACCTACAGGGGAGGTCTGAAGCTTTCTTT.

In its sample, this clonotype was seen a few times. This rearrangement joins TRBV19 to TRBJ1-1, with D uncertain. Germline V CDR1 and CDR2: LNHDA, SQIVND (reference sequence). The length of the CDR3 is 13 residues. Trimming left V 2 bases short and J 6 bases short, with 10 bases between. CDR3 sequence reads: CASSINSRAEAFF. The CDR3 nucleotides are TGTGCCAGTAGTATAAATTCAAGGGCTGAAGCTTTCTTT.

This clonotype has a handful of counts. The rearrangement uses TRBV7-9 and TRBJ2-5; 7 nucleotides match TRBD1. From germline, CDR1 is SEHNR and CDR2 FQNEAQ (reference sequence). V trimming: 3 bases; J trimming: 1 base; junction bases outside the gene matches: 8. The CDR3 covers 16 residues. CDR3 protein: CASSLGSGQLQETQYF. CDR3 nucleotide sequence: TGTGCCAGCAGCTTGGGGTCGGGACAGCTCCAAGAGACCCAGTACTTC.

This rearrangement joins TRBV7-2 to TRBJ2-1, with TRBD2 matching over 7 bases. Looked up from germline, CDR1 is SGHTA and CDR2 is FQGNSA. The CDR3 loop spans 14 amino acids. Trimming at V came to 3 bases and at J to 8 bases, leaving 7 bases not matched to a gene. CDR3 bases: TGTGCCAGCAGCTTGGGGCGGGAGATTTATGAGCAGTTCTTC. This codes for CASSLGREIYEQFF. The variable domain in full, completed from reference TRBV7-2 and TRBJ2-1, reads GAGVSQSPSNKVTEKGKDVELRCDPISGHTALYWYRQSLGQGLEFLIYFQGNSAPDKSGLPSDRFSAERTGGSVSTLTIQRTQQEDSAVYLCASSLGREIYEQFFGPGTRLTVL.

The J gene is TRBJ2-1, the V gene TRBV2; tentative D call: TRBD2 (7 bases). The CDR3 loop spans 14 amino acids. Germline-derived CDR1 and CDR2 are SNHLY and FYNNEI. The V and J ends lost 7 bases and 10 bases respectively, with 20 bases between them. In DNA, the CDR3 is TGTGCCAGCAAATTAAGGGAGGGGGGGAAGGAGCAGTTCTTC. Translated, it gives CASKLREGGKEQFF.

The chain links TRBV18 to TRBJ1-2; no definite D call. The V end was cut by 3 bases, the J end by 2 bases, with 16 bases between. CDR1 and CDR2 (germline): KGHSH, LQKENI. CDR3 length: 16 residues. Written as DNA, the CDR3 is TGTGCCAGCTCACCCCCCCTACGTGCATTGAACTATGGCTACACCTTC. It specifies CASSPPLRALNYGYTF. The variable domain in full, with the rest retrieved from reference TRBV18 and TRBJ1-2, is NAGVMQNPRHLVRRRGQEARLRCSPMKGHSHVYWYRQLPEEGLKFMVYLQKENIIDESGMPKERFSAEFPKEGPSILRIQQVVRGDSAAYFCASSPPLRALNYGYTFGSGTRLTVV.

This clonotype occurred many times. This chain links TRBV5-1 with TRBJ2-1; D may be TRBD2 (6 bases). CDR3 length: 15 amino acids. Per germline, CDR1 SGHRS and CDR2 YFSETQ. Trimming stripped 4 bases from V and 0 bases from J, with 11 bases between. The CDR3 DNA is TGCGCCAGCAGCAAGGGACTGCACTCCTACAATGAGCAGTTCTTC. Its protein is CASSKGLHSYNEQFF.

The V gene is TRBV27, the J gene TRBJ1-4; no clear D. Germline-derived CDR1 and CDR2 are MNHEY and SMNVEV (reference sequence). The ends were cut back, 7 bases at V and 6 bases at J, with 15 bases in the middle. The CDR3 length is 14 residues. The chain's CDR3 is CASTIVLGDEKLFF. The CDR3 bases are TGTGCCAGCACCATTGTGTTGGGCGATGAAAAACTGTTTTTT. Based on the CDR3 plus reference TRBV27 and TRBJ1-4, the full variable domain is EAQVTQNPRYLITVTGKKLTVTCSQNMNHEYMSWYRQDPGLGLRQIYYSMNVEVTDKGDVPEGYKVSRKEKRNFPLILESPSPNQTSLYFCASTIVLGDEKLFFGSGTQLSVL.

This clonotype was counted only a few times. Here the CDR3 DNA reads TGTGCCTGGAGCGAGGGGCCAAGCACAGATACGCAGTATTTT. It yields the protein CAWSEGPSTDTQYF. V usage is TRBV30 and J usage is TRBJ2-3; D possibly uses TRBD1 or TRBD2 (5 bases each). V was cut by 3 bases and J by 0 bases, with 10 bases left in between. Germline V gene sequence: CDR1 GTSNPN, CDR2 SVGIG (reference sequence). There are 14 residues in the CDR3.

This clonotype was counted many times. This chain joins TRBV4-1 and TRBJ1-2; D remains ambiguous. CDR3 length: 13 residues. V shed 0 bases and J shed 5 bases, with 7 bases lying between them. CDR1 MGHRA and CDR2 YSYEKL come from the germline V gene. The CDR3 spells CASSQDREYGYTF. For the CDR3, the DNA is TGCGCCAGCAGCCAAGATAGGGAGTATGGCTACACCTTC.

This clonotype occurred many times. The V gene is TRBV6-5, the J gene TRBJ1-3, with 10 positions matching TRBD1. CDR1 is MNHEY, CDR2 SVGAGI, per germline. CDR3 size: 18 residues. V lost 4 bases to trimming and J lost 4 bases; unmatched junction nucleotides: 13. The CDR3 reads CASSSGGQGTVQGNTIYF. CDR3 coding DNA: TGTGCCAGCAGTTCTGGGGGACAGGGGACGGTGCAAGGAAACACCATATATTTT.

The chain couples TRBV20-1 to TRBJ2-5, with 8 bases identical to TRBD2. Trimming removed 6 bases from V and 4 bases from J; junction bases left unmatched: 13. The CDR3 totals 15 residues. In germline, CDR1 is DFQATT, CDR2 SNEGSKA (reference sequence). The CDR3 reads CSAGDPTSATETQYF. CDR3 coding DNA: TGCAGTGCCGGCGACCCGACTAGCGCTACAGAGACCCAGTACTTC.

This clonotype appeared many times. The rearrangement joins TRBV6-5 to TRBJ1-4; possibly TRBD1 for D (6 bases). This CDR3 spans 15 amino acids. Deletions cut 2 bases from V and 0 bases from J, with 7 bases between. Looked up from germline, CDR1 is MNHEY and CDR2 is SVGAGI. The CDR3 region is CASSYAGATNEKLFF. The DNA of the CDR3 is TGTGCCAGCAGTTACGCAGGGGCAACTAATGAAAAACTGTTTTTT.

This clonotype has at least ten counts. The chain joins TRBV6-2 or TRBV6-3 to TRBJ2-7; 9 bases match TRBD1. Trimming cost V 6 bases and J 2 bases; bases outside gene matches: 8. This CDR3 spans 15 amino acids. Germline loops: CDR1 MNHEY, CDR2 SVGEGT. For the CDR3, the DNA is TGTGCCAGCAGAGAGCCGGGACAGGGTACCTACGAGCAGTACTTC. Amino acid sequence: CASREPGQGTYEQYF.

This clonotype appeared many times. The V gene is TRBV20-1, the J gene TRBJ2-1, with a weak D call TRBD2 (5 bases). Per germline, CDR1 DFQATT and CDR2 SNEGSKA (reference sequence). The CDR3 contains 14 residues. Trimming took off 3 bases at V and 0 bases at J, with 9 bases between the two ends. For the CDR3, the DNA is TGCAGTGCTAGGCACCGGGACTCCTACAATGAGCAGTTCTTC. Its protein product is CSARHRDSYNEQFF.

This clonotype was picked up a small number of times. This sequence joins TRBV7-9 and TRBJ2-1; 8 positions match TRBD2. The ends lost 4 bases at V and 5 bases at J; junction bases unmatched: 1. CDR3 length: 13 amino acids. From germline, CDR1 is SEHNR and CDR2 FQNEAQ (reference sequence). The CDR3 sequence is CASSYSGDNEQFF. The DNA for the CDR3 is TGTGCCAGCAGCTATAGCGGGGACAATGAGCAGTTCTTC. The complete variable domain, with remaining parts taken from reference TRBV7-9 and TRBJ2-1, reads DTGVSQNPRHKITKRGQNVTFRCDPISEHNRLYWYRQTLGQGPEFLTYFQNEAQLEKSRLLSDRFSAERPKGSFSTLEIQRTEQGDSAMYLCASSYSGDNEQFFGPGTRLTVL.

This clonotype has at least ten counts. The V call is TRBV18, the J call TRBJ2-7; D is undetermined. The CDR3 is 14 amino acids. Per germline, CDR1 KGHSH and CDR2 LQKENI. V was clipped by 3 bases and J by 2 bases, with 11 bases between them. The CDR3 protein is CASSPDSQTYEQYF. Here the CDR3 DNA reads TGTGCCAGCTCACCCGACTCTCAGACCTACGAGCAGTACTTC.

V and J are TRBV18 and TRBJ2-1; D may be TRBD1 (5 bases). Trimming stripped 1 base from V and 5 bases from J, with 9 bases between. The CDR3 runs to 14 residues. CDR1 KGHSH and CDR2 LQKENI come from the germline V gene. The CDR3 coding sequence is TGTGCCAGCTCACCACTAGCAGGGAACAATGAGCAGTTCTTC. It specifies CASSPLAGNNEQFF.

The genes are TRBV6-1 and TRBJ1-2; possibly TRBD1 for D (6 bases). CDR3 size: 15 residues. The germline V and J ends were trimmed by 7 bases and 4 bases, with 19 bases remaining between them. CDR1 and CDR2 (germline): MNHNS, SASEGT. The CDR3 coding sequence is TGTGCCAGCACCGGAGACTTTACAGGGACCTATGGCTACACCTTC. Translated, it gives CASTGDFTGTYGYTF.

This clonotype showed up many times. The chain is built from TRBV14 and TRBJ2-7; tentatively, D is TRBD1 or TRBD2 (5 bases each). The CDR3 totals 13 residues. Trimming pared 1 base from V and 6 bases from J, leaving 10 bases between. Germline CDR1 and CDR2: SGHDN and FVKESK. CDR3 protein: CASSQGGMGEQYF. Written as DNA, the CDR3 is TGTGCCAGCAGCCAAGGGGGGATGGGCGAGCAGTACTTC.

This clonotype was detected ten times or more. The chain has TRBV6-5 and TRBJ1-6; TRBD1 agrees at 7 bases. Germline V gene lookup returns CDR1 MNHEY and CDR2 SVGAGI. This CDR3 region has 16 residues. With 2 bases clipped from V and 7 bases from J, the junction kept 8 bases outside the gene matches. CDR3 nucleotide sequence: TGTGCCAGCAGTTACCTGAAGACGGACAGGAATTCACCCCTCCACTTT. It is translated as CASSYLKTDRNSPLHF.

The chain recombines TRBV11-2 with TRBJ2-5; 12 bases agree with TRBD2. The germline gives CDR1 SGHAT, CDR2 FQNNGV. The ends lost 4 bases at V and 4 bases at J; junction bases unmatched: 13. This CDR3 spans 18 amino acids. This chain's CDR3 is CASSSLGLAGIIGETQYF. DNA of the CDR3: TGTGCCAGCAGCTCCCTTGGACTAGCGGGAATTATTGGAGAGACCCAGTACTTC. The full variable domain, its missing parts supplied by reference TRBV11-2 and TRBJ2-5, is EAGVAQSPRYKIIEKRQSVAFWCNPISGHATLYWYQQILGQGPKLLIQFQNNGVVDDSQLPKDRFSAERLKGVDSTLKIQPAKLEDSAVYLCASSSLGLAGIIGETQYFGPGTRLLVL.